This T cell receptor (beta chain) was recorded in a study of PD-L1 blockade in urothelial cancer. Overall study context: The patients had undergone anywhere from 0 to 3 prior chemotherapy regimens.

Per germline, CDR1 SGHDT and CDR2 YYEEEE. V trimming: 3 bases; J trimming: 1 base; junction bases outside the gene matches: 9. This CDR3 contains 16 residues. Generated by immunoSEQ multiplex PCR, the TCRdb table keeps only in-frame clones and is missing some. The table lists about 87,000 clones, 84% of them singletons. The time point was: pretreatment peripheral blood. The sequencing here drew on PBMCs, taken around atezolizumab (anti-PD-L1) treatment. The sequence was obtained from a man aged 60 to 69 with urothelial cancer. This rearrangement joins TRBV5-6 to TRBJ2-7, with 8 positions matching TRBD1. CDR3 DNA: TGTGCCAGCAGCTCATCCCCAGGGGGCATTTCCTACGAGCAGTACTTC. This gives the protein CASSSSPGGISYEQYF.